A selection of T cell receptor beta chains follows, all from one sample in a study of cytotoxic CD8 clonotypes in ibrutinib-treated CLL. Libraries were prepared by immunoSEQ multiplex PCR; TCRdb keeps only in-frame clonotypes and omits some of them. Here the sample spans under 150,000 clones, 75% to 85% being singletons. Sequences were derived from PBMCs, sampled after 36 months of ibrutinib treatment. The receptor set was obtained from a human donor with chronic lymphocytic leukemia. Each CDR3 is given with its conserved first and last residue. D genes are given only for firm matches. Rows give clone size only sometimes, using once, few, many, or a class for an expanded clone.

V gene	clone size	D gene	J gene	CDR3 protein	CDR3 DNA
TRBV5-1	-	-	TRBJ2-2	CASSPLTSTDTGELFF	TGCGCCAGCAGCCCACTGACTAGTACGGACACCGGGGAGCTGTTTTTT
TRBV28	once	-	TRBJ2-1	CASSFRTNNEQFF	TGTGCCAGCAGTTTTAGGACCAACAATGAGCAGTTCTTC
TRBV7-9	-	TRBD1	TRBJ1-2	CASSKTGIDGYTF	TGTGCCAGCAGCAAGACAGGGATCGATGGCTACACCTTC
TRBV19	-	-	TRBJ1-2	CASSIWGTYGYTF	TGTGCCAGTAGTATCTGGGGAACATATGGCTACACCTTC
TRBV5-4	-	TRBD2	TRBJ2-1	CASSLTSALRSEQFF	TGTGCCAGCAGCTTGACTAGCGCCCTGAGGAGTGAGCAGTTCTTC
TRBV28	-	-	TRBJ1-2	CASGGRSNYGYTF	TGTGCCAGCGGGGGACGCTCTAACTATGGCTACACCTTC
TRBV13	-	-	TRBJ1-3	CASSRDRGNTIYF	TGTGCCAGCAGCCGAGACAGGGGAAACACCATATATTTT
TRBV11-2	-	-	TRBJ1-2	CASSLGRTVF	TGTGCCAGCAGCTTAGGCCGGACAGTCTTC
TRBV6-6	once	-	TRBJ2-4	CASSSRALAKNIQYF	TGTGCCAGCAGTTCCAGGGCCCTAGCCAAAAACATTCAGTACTTC
TRBV7-9	-	-	TRBJ1-5	CASSLLRGGNQPQHF	TGTGCCAGCAGCTTACTGAGGGGCGGGAATCAGCCCCAGCATTTT
TRBV5-1	-	-	TRBJ2-2	CASSLERNTGELFF	TGCGCCAGCAGCTTGGAGCGAAACACCGGGGAGCTGTTTTTT
TRBV5-5	-	-	TRBJ1-1	CASSYRTEYTEAFF	TGTGCCAGCAGCTATAGGACAGAGTACACTGAAGCTTTCTTT
TRBV9	-	-	TRBJ2-7	CASSVGFREEVYEQYF	TGTGCCAGCAGCGTAGGATTCAGGGAGGAGGTATACGAGCAGTACTTC
TRBV6-4	few	-	TRBJ2-3	CASSPTGSFTDTQYF	TGTGCCAGCAGCCCGACTGGATCCTTCACAGATACGCAGTATTTT
TRBV9	-	-	TRBJ2-7	CASSAPRGEQYF	TGTGCCAGCAGCGCCCCTCGGGGCGAGCAGTACTTC
TRBV30	-	-	TRBJ2-7	CAWDRGAGVSYEQYF	TGTGCCTGGGACAGGGGAGCGGGGGTGTCCTACGAGCAGTACTTC
TRBV27	few	-	TRBJ2-3	CASSFIRMDTQYF	TGTGCCAGCAGTTTTATCCGTATGGATACGCAGTATTTT